This T cell receptor beta chain originates from a study of T cell responses to AZD1222 COVID-19 vaccine. The assay was immunoSEQ multiplex PCR, and TCRdb's table has in-frame clones only and misses some. The sample includes around 84,000 clones, around nine tenths of them seen just once. The CDR3 has 16 residues. The V gene's germline CDR1 is ENHRY and CDR2 SYGVKD. V lost 4 bases to trimming and J lost 0 bases, with 15 bases between them. Study-wide results and caveats: A mostly white British donor set with more females was recruited, and clonal diversity was possibly underestimated.

With respect to this clone: Its antigen is not known.

This clonotype was obtained from an adult in good health. The sample was peripheral blood, taken on day 0 of MenACWY control vaccination. The chain uses TRBV10-3 and TRBJ1-1; TRBD1 might be the D (5 bases). CDR3 nucleotide sequence: TGTGCCATCAGTGCAAAGGACAACCCTATGAACACTGAAGCTTTCTTT. Amino acid sequence: CAISAKDNPMNTEAFF.